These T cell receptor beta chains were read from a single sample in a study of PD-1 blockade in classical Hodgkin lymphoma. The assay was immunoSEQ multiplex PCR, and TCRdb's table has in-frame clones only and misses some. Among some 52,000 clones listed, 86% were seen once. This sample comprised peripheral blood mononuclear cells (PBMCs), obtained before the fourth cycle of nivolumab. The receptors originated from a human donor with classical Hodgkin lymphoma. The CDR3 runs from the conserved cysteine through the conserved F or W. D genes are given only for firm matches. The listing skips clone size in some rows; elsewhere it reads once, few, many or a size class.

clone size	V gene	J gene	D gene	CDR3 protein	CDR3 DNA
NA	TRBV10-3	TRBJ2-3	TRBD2	CATAPSGPNTDTQYF	TGTGCCACCGCGCCTAGCGGACCGAACACAGATACGCAGTATTTT
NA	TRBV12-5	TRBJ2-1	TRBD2	CASGPGTSGSQSYNEQFF	TGTGCTAGTGGTCCGGGGACTAGCGGGAGTCAATCCTACAATGAGCAGTTCTTC
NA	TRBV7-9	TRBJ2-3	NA	CASSQTRSSDTQYF	TGTGCCAGCAGCCAGACACGGTCGTCAGATACGCAGTATTTT
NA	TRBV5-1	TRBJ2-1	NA	CASSSGARTSYNEQFF	TGCGCCAGCAGCTCAGGGGCGCGGACCTCCTACAATGAGCAGTTCTTC
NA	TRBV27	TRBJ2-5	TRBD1	CASSLGGTGGRETQYF	TGTGCCAGCAGTTTAGGCGGGACAGGGGGCCGGGAGACCCAGTACTTC
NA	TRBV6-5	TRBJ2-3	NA	CASSLLIGGTDTQYF	TGTGCCAGCAGTTTGCTTATAGGGGGCACAGATACGCAGTATTTT
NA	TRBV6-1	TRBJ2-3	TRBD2	CASSGTYGGARDTQYF	TGTGCCAGCAGTGGAACTTACGGGGGGGCCAGAGATACGCAGTATTTT
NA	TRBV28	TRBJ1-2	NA	CASSPSSNAAYGYTF	TGTGCCAGCAGCCCCTCTTCTAACGCGGCCTATGGCTACACCTTC
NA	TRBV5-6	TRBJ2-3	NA	CASSISDTQYF	TGTGCCAGCAGCATCTCGGATACGCAGTATTTT
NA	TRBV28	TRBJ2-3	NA	CASSLYFRISRGTDTQYF	TGTGCCAGCAGTTTATATTTTCGGATCAGTAGAGGGACAGATACGCAGTATTTT
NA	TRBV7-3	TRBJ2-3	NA	CASSPGRNTDTQYF	TGTGCCAGCAGCCCCGGACGGAACACAGATACGCAGTATTTT
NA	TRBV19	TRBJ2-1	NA	CASSIDLVPFF	TGTGCCAGTAGTATAGATCTAGTTCCGTTCTTC
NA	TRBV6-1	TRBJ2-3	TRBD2	CASSTLAGVVDTQYF	TGTGCCAGCAGTACACTAGCGGGAGTTGTCGATACGCAGTATTTT
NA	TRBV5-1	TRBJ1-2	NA	CASSSTTGNYGYTF	TGCGCCAGCAGCTCCACAACAGGGAACTATGGCTACACCTTC
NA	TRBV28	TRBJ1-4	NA	CASREGRGGSRVFF	TGTGCCAGCAGAGAGGGCCGCGGGGGGTCTCGGGTGTTTTTT
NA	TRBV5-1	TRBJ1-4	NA	CASSPSGGEKLFF	TGCGCCAGCAGCCCCTCGGGTGGTGAAAAACTGTTTTTT
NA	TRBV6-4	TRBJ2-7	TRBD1	CASSPNRGEEQYF	TGTGCCAGCAGTCCTAACAGGGGCGAGGAGCAGTACTTC
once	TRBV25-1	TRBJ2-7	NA	CASSGGPHEQYF	TGTGCCAGCAGTGGCGGCCCCCACGAGCAGTACTTC
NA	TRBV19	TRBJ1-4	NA	CASSTGGHEKLFF	TGTGCCAGTAGTACGGGCGGACATGAAAAACTGTTTTTT
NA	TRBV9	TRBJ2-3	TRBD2	CASSVGGGLSTDTQYF	TGTGCCAGCAGCGTAGGGGGAGGGCTTAGCACAGATACGCAGTATTTT
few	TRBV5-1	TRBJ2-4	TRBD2	CASSFLAGGLDKNIQYF	TGCGCCAGCAGCTTTCTAGCGGGAGGTCTGGACAAAAACATTCAGTACTTC
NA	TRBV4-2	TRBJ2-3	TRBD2	CASSQAGLAGQGTQYF	TGTGCCAGCAGCCAAGCTGGACTAGCGGGGCAGGGGACGCAGTATTTT
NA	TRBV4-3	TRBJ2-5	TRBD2	CASSQDQKRGRETQYF	TGCGCCAGCAGCCAAGATCAGAAGCGGGGGAGGGAGACCCAGTACTTC
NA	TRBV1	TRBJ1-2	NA	CTSSQPQDYYGYTF	TGCACCAGCAGCCAGCCTCAGGATTACTATGGCTACACCTTC
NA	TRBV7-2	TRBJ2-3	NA	CASSPGLTDTQYF	TGTGCCAGCAGCCCGGGTCTCACAGATACGCAGTATTTT
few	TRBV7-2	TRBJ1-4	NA	CASSLARGRGEKLFF	TGTGCCAGCAGCTTAGCGAGGGGCAGGGGAGAAAAACTGTTTTTT
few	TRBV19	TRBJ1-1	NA	CASSIESNTEAFF	TGTGCCAGTAGTATAGAATCGAACACTGAAGCTTTCTTT
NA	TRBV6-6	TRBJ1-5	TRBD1	CASSSEQGRSNQPQHF	TGTGCCAGCAGTTCAGAACAGGGGAGGTCCAATCAGCCCCAGCATTTT
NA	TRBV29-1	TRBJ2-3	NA	CSVEGTAWGRDTQYF	TGCAGCGTTGAGGGCACGGCATGGGGGCGGGATACGCAGTATTTT
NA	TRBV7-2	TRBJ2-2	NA	CASSSSGATNTGELFF	TGTGCCAGCAGCTCCTCCGGGGCCACGAACACCGGGGAGCTGTTTTTT
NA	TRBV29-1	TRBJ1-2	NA	CSVVPANYGYTF	TGCAGCGTTGTACCGGCGAACTATGGCTACACCTTC
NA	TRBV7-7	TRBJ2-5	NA	CASSLGPGSRETQYF	TGTGCTAGCAGCTTAGGCCCGGGGTCTCGGGAGACCCAGTACTTC
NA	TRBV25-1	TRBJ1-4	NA	CASSEVRVGGEKLFF	TGTGCCAGCAGTGAAGTACGGGTGGGCGGTGAAAAACTGTTTTTT
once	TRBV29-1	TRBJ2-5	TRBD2	CSVPLAGTAYF	TGCAGCGTTCCACTAGCGGGGACCGCGTACTTC
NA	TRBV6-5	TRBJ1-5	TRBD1	CASSPRDRPNQPQHF	TGTGCCAGCAGCCCCAGGGACAGGCCGAATCAGCCCCAGCATTTT
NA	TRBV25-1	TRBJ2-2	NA	CASRGNTGELFF	TGTGCCAGCAGGGGGAACACCGGGGAGCTGTTTTTT
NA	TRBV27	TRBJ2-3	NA	CATGKSKWSTDTQYF	TGTGCCACCGGGAAGAGTAAATGGAGCACAGATACGCAGTATTTT
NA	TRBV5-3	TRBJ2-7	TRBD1	CARSRGTASIYEQYF	TGTGCCAGAAGCCGAGGGACAGCTAGCATCTACGAGCAGTACTTC